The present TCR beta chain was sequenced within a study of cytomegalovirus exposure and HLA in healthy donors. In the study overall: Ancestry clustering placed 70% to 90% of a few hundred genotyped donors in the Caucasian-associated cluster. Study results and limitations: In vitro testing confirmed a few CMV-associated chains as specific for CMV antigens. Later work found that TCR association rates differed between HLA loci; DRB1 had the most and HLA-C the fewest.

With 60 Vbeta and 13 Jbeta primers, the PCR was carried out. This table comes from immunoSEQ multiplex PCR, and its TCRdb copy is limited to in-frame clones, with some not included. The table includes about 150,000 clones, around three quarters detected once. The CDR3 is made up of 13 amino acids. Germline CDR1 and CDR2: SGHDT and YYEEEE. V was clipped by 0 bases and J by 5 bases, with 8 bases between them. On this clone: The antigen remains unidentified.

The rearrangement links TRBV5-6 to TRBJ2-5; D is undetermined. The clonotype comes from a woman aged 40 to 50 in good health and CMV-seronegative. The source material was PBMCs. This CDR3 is CASSLGGRETQYF. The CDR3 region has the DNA TGTGCCAGCAGCTTGGGAGGTAGGGAGACCCAGTACTTC.